Below, 5 T cell receptor beta chains from the same sample are listed, as sequenced in a study of OX40 agonist ivuxolimab in advanced cancers. Using immunoSEQ multiplex PCR, the repertoire was profiled, and TCRdb retains in-frame clones only, with some absent. Among approximately 67,000 clones listed, approximately 90% were seen once. The starting material was CD4+ or CD8+ T cells sorted from blood, obtained in a trial of the OX40 agonist ivuxolimab. These receptors all come from an adult with an advanced solid tumor such as melanoma, head and neck, liver or kidney cancer.

The chain carries TRBV18 and TRBJ2-7; no firm D call. Germline-derived CDR1 and CDR2 are KGHSH and LQKENI. The V and J ends lost 3 bases and 4 bases respectively, with 16 bases between them. The CDR3 loop spans 15 amino acids. CDR3 nucleotide sequence: TGTGCCAGCTCACCCAGTTTTCTTGACAATTACGAGCAGTACTTC. Translation gives CASSPSFLDNYEQYF. Variable domain in full (rest from reference TRBV18 and TRBJ2-7): NAGVMQNPRHLVRRRGQEARLRCSPMKGHSHVYWYRQLPEEGLKFMVYLQKENIIDESGMPKERFSAEFPKEGPSILRIQQVVRGDSAAYFCASSPSFLDNYEQYFGPGTRLTVT.

The V and J genes are TRBV11-1 and TRBJ2-3; TRBD1 is a possible D gene (6 bases). The CDR3 sequence is 11 residues long. Trimming cost V 6 bases and J 9 bases, with 10 bases left between them. CDR1 is SGHAT and CDR2 is FQDESV in the germline V gene (reference sequence). The CDR3 here is CASSAGETQYF. The CDR3 DNA follows: TGTGCCAGCAGTGCAGGGGAGACGCAGTATTTT. Looking up the rest from reference TRBV11-1 and TRBJ2-3 gives the full variable domain: EAEVAQSPRYKITEKSQAVAFWCDPISGHATLYWYRQILGQGPELLVQFQDESVVDDSQLPKDRFSAERLKGVDSTLKIQPAELGDSAMYLCASSAGETQYFGPGTRLTVL.

The rearrangement joins TRBV6-6 to TRBJ2-7; D is undetermined. This CDR3 has 14 residues. Trimming pared 2 bases from V and 1 base from J, leaving 9 bases between. Germline-derived CDR1 and CDR2 are MNHNY and SVGAGI (reference sequence). The CDR3 sequence: CASSYNKDSYEQYF. CDR3 sequence (DNA): TGTGCCAGCAGTTACAACAAGGATTCCTACGAGCAGTACTTC.

The DNA of the CDR3 is TGTGCCAGCAGTCCATCACTAGCGTCTTCCTACGAGCAGTACTTC. As protein: CASSPSLASSYEQYF. The V call is TRBV6-5, the J call TRBJ2-7, with TRBD2 identical over 7 bases. V lost 5 bases to trimming and J lost 1 base; unmatched junction nucleotides: 8. Germline-derived CDR1 and CDR2 are MNHEY and SVGAGI. The CDR3 covers 15 residues.

The V and J genes are TRBV11-2 and TRBJ2-1; D gene ambiguous. The CDR3 totals 13 residues. V gave up 2 bases and J gave up 4 bases, with 6 bases separating them. Germline loops: CDR1 SGHAT, CDR2 FQNNGV. CDR3 sequence (DNA): TGTGCCAGCAGCTTAAGTCGATACAATGAGCAGTTCTTC. Translated, it gives CASSLSRYNEQFF.